The 18 T cell receptor beta chains presented below share a single source sample, sequenced in a study of cytomegalovirus exposure and HLA in healthy donors. PCR involved 60 Vbeta and 13 Jbeta primers. Assay used: immunoSEQ multiplex PCR; TCRdb lists only in-frame clones, some missing. The sample records about 160,000 clones, 80% being singletons. Sequencing was done on a sample of PBMCs. Receptor source: a woman in her 50s in good health and CMV-seronegative.

The chain is built from TRBV7-2 and TRBJ2-1; 9 bases agree with TRBD1. V lost 2 bases to trimming and J lost 6 bases; unmatched junction nucleotides: 5. CDR3 length: 15 amino acids. The germline V gene has CDR1 SGHTA and CDR2 FQGNSA. The CDR3 DNA sequence: TGTGCCAGCAGCTTAAGGGGACAGGGCCTCAATGAGCAGTTCTTC. This translates into CASSLRGQGLNEQFF.

The genes are TRBV10-3 and TRBJ1-5; 12 positions agree with TRBD1. CDR1 and CDR2 from the germline V gene are ENHRY and SYGVKD. J was trimmed by 6 bases and V by 6 bases; bases with no gene match: 0. The CDR3 spans 13 residues. In DNA form, the CDR3 reads TGTGCCATCAGGGGACAGGGGGCTCAGCCCCAGCATTTT. This sequence encodes CAIRGQGAQPQHF.

This clone was observed a handful of times. J is TRBJ2-2 and V is TRBV2, with a possible D match to TRBD2 (6 bases). Between the trimmed V and J ends, which lost 7 bases and 4 bases, there was a span of 10 bases. CDR1 and CDR2 from the germline V gene are SNHLY and FYNNEI. CDR3 size: 13 residues. CDR3 coding DNA: TGTGCCAGCATCAGGAGGGGCACCGGGGAGCTGTTTTTT. Its protein product is CASIRRGTGELFF.

The J gene is TRBJ2-1, the V gene TRBV12-2; TRBD2, as called in the table, went unchecked against the DNA. TRBV12-2 is marked as a pseudogene. There are 17 residues in the CDR3. CDR3 coding DNA: TGTGCAAGTCGCTTAGTGAGTCTAGCGGGATTGGTCAATGAGCAGTTCTTC. This gives the protein CASRLVSLAGLVNEQFF.

V is TRBV6-5 and J is TRBJ2-7; perhaps TRBD1 as D (5 bases). Per the germline V gene, CDR1 is MNHEY and CDR2 is SVGAGI. This CDR3 has 12 residues. Trimming took 0 bases from V and 7 from J, leaving 7 bases between them. The CDR3 nucleotides are TGTGCCAGCAGTTACTCGAAGGGGGAGCAGTACTTC. Translation gives CASSYSKGEQYF.

V and J are TRBV30 and TRBJ2-7; perhaps TRBD2 as D (5 bases). The CDR3 is made up of 12 amino acids. The germline CDR1 and CDR2 sequences are GTSNPN and SVGIG (reference sequence). The V gene lost 4 bases and the J gene lost 5 bases, with 12 bases spanning the gap. The CDR3 region is CAWTPGGHEQYF. Written as DNA, the CDR3 is TGTGCCTGGACTCCCGGCGGGCACGAGCAGTACTTC.

This sequence joins TRBV5-4 and TRBJ2-3, with 10 bases aligning to TRBD1. This CDR3 is 16 amino acids long. V trimming: 4 bases; J trimming: 5 bases; junction bases outside the gene matches: 10. Looked up from germline, CDR1 is SGHNT and CDR2 is YYREEE (reference sequence). CDR3 amino acids: CASSIWRQGAGDTQYF. In DNA, the CDR3 is TGTGCCAGCAGCATCTGGCGACAGGGGGCGGGAGATACGCAGTATTTT.

A few counts support this clone. V is TRBV6-4 and J is TRBJ1-2, with TRBD1 matching 7 bases. The CDR3 is 14 amino acids. Germline V gene lookup returns CDR1 MRHNA and CDR2 SNTAGT. V lost 5 bases to trimming and J lost 6 bases; unmatched junction nucleotides: 9. In DNA form, the CDR3 reads TGTGCCAGCAGTCCAGACAGGGCCTTAGATGGCTACACCTTC. Translation gives CASSPDRALDGYTF.

J is TRBJ2-2 and V is TRBV18, with D unclear. The ends were cut back, 2 bases at V and 4 bases at J, with 8 bases in the middle. CDR3 length equals 14 residues. CDR1 KGHSH and CDR2 LQKENI come from the germline V gene. The CDR3: CASSPTRTTGELFF. In nucleotides, the CDR3 is TGTGCCAGCTCACCAACTCGAACCACCGGGGAGCTGTTTTTT.

This chain joins TRBV13 and TRBJ2-2, with 10 bases lining up with TRBD1. The germline gives CDR1 PRHDT, CDR2 FYEKMQ (reference sequence). V dropped 5 bases and J dropped 4; count of bases not matched to a gene: 7. The CDR3 covers 16 residues. CDR3 sequence: CASSLRQGAFTGELFF. CDR3 in DNA: TGTGCCAGCAGCCTCCGACAGGGGGCGTTCACCGGGGAGCTGTTTTTT.

The chain joins TRBV30 to TRBJ2-3; a weak D match, TRBD1 (6 bases). CDR3 size: 14 residues. The V and J ends lost 1 base and 3 bases respectively, with 11 bases between them. CDR1 and CDR2 from the germline V gene are GTSNPN and SVGIG (reference sequence). For the CDR3, the DNA is TGTGCCTGGAGTGGTGGACAGCAAACAGATACGCAGTATTTT. This sequence encodes CAWSGGQQTDTQYF.

The gene calls are TRBV7-9 and TRBJ2-6; 7 bases align to TRBD1. The CDR3 has 14 amino acids. CDR1 SEHNR and CDR2 FQNEAQ come from the germline V gene (reference sequence). The ends lost 2 bases at V and 7 bases at J; junction bases unmatched: 2. The CDR3 coding sequence is TGTGCCAGCAGCTTATGGGACAGTGCCAACGTCCTGACTTTC. Translation gives CASSLWDSANVLTF.

There are a few counts of this clone. The chain employs TRBV4-3 and TRBJ1-6, with a tentative D call TRBD1 (5 bases). Trimming removed 2 bases at V and 13 bases at J, with 15 bases between. This CDR3 region has 14 residues. Germline V gene lookup returns CDR1 LGHNA and CDR2 YSLEER. For the CDR3, the DNA is TGCGCCAGCAGCCAATACCTCCAGGGTACCCCCCTCCACTTT. Protein product: CASSQYLQGTPLHF.

This sequence joins TRBV6-5 and TRBJ2-7; 8 bases map to TRBD1. The CDR3 is made up of 15 amino acids. Losses at the gene ends were 6 bases for V and 3 bases for J; bases not matched to a gene: 10. CDR1 and CDR2 (germline): MNHEY, SVGAGI. The CDR3 region is CASRPTGDGRYEQYF. CDR3 in DNA: TGTGCCAGCAGGCCGACAGGGGACGGGCGCTACGAGCAGTACTTC.

This chain connects TRBV15 to TRBJ2-5; D is perhaps TRBD1 (5 bases). The V gene lost 5 bases and the J gene lost 2 bases, with 6 bases spanning the gap. The length of the CDR3 is 12 residues. Looked up from germline, CDR1 is LNHNV and CDR2 is YYDKDF (reference sequence). The CDR3 bases are TGTGCCACCAGCCGACAGCAAGAGACCCAGTACTTC. This sequence encodes CATSRQQETQYF.

The CDR3 spells CASSGQTLGTGYTF. CDR3 sequence (DNA): TGCGCCAGCAGCGGACAGACCCTAGGGACTGGCTACACCTTC. The genes are TRBV4-1 and TRBJ1-2, with a weak D call TRBD1 (6 bases). Germline loops: CDR1 MGHRA, CDR2 YSYEKL. The CDR3 has 14 residues. Trimming pared 5 bases from V and 7 bases from J, leaving 17 bases between.

The chain recombines TRBV18 with TRBJ2-7; weak D call: TRBD2 (6 bases). Germline loops: CDR1 KGHSH, CDR2 LQKENI. CDR3 length equals 14 residues. The V end was cut by 3 bases, the J end by 3 bases, with 12 bases between. The CDR3: CASSPPGTDYEQYF. The CDR3 nucleotides are TGTGCCAGCTCACCCCCGGGGACTGACTACGAGCAGTACTTC.

This clone showed up just once. The chain couples TRBV25-1 to TRBJ1-3; D unresolved. V shed 3 bases and J shed 0 bases, with 9 bases lying between them. Germline V CDR1 and CDR2: MGHDK, SYGVNS. This CDR3 spans 15 amino acids. The CDR3 bases are TGTGCCAGCAGTGACTCACGAGCCTCTGGAAACACCATATATTTT. Translation gives CASSDSRASGNTIYF.